These 10 T cell receptor beta chains originate from one sample sequenced in a study of blood T cell repertoires in COVID-19. The table came from immunoSEQ multiplex PCR; TCRdb's copy has only in-frame clones and leaves some out. The top ten clones hold approximately 5% of a sample with about 38,000 clones, nearly 90% of them seen once. The material sequenced was peripheral blood. The source is a man between 60 and 70 years old with COVID-19, enrolled during active disease.

This rearrangement joins TRBV5-1 to TRBJ2-5; D might be TRBD2 (6 bases). There are 16 residues in the CDR3. The germline V gene encodes CDR1 SGHRS and CDR2 YFSETQ. V was cut by 4 bases and J by 2 bases, with 18 bases left in between. In DNA, the CDR3 is TGCGCCAGCAGCCTGGCCGGAATAGCGGCTCAAGAGACCCAGTACTTC. Amino acids: CASSLAGIAAQETQYF.

The genes are TRBV5-1 and TRBJ2-1; 9 bases fit TRBD2. Germline V gives CDR1 SGHRS, CDR2 YFSETQ. The CDR3 length is 15 residues. The ends lost 5 bases at V and 4 bases at J; junction bases unmatched: 7. CDR3 sequence: CASSYSGSSYNEQFF. In nucleotides, the CDR3 is TGCGCCAGCAGTTATAGCGGGAGTTCTTACAATGAGCAGTTCTTC.

This rearrangement joins TRBV2 to TRBJ2-5, with a tentative D call TRBD2 (5 bases). The CDR3 is 17 amino acids. CDR1 SNHLY and CDR2 FYNNEI come from the germline V gene. Trimming removed 2 bases from V and 2 bases from J, with 18 bases in between. Here the CDR3 DNA reads TGTGCCAGCAGTGAAATCGTGGCGGGTAGCAGACAAGAGACCCAGTACTTC. Its protein is CASSEIVAGSRQETQYF.

This sequence joins TRBV27 and TRBJ1-4; D uncertain. V lost 6 bases to trimming and J lost 5 bases, with 10 bases between them. The V gene's germline CDR1 is MNHEY and CDR2 SMNVEV (reference sequence). The CDR3 sequence is 13 residues long. In nucleotides, the CDR3 is TGTGCCAGCAGCTTACGGGGAAATGAAAAACTGTTTTTT. Protein: CASSLRGNEKLFF.

This chain joins TRBV4-1 and TRBJ2-3; D perhaps matches TRBD2 (5 bases). Germline V gives CDR1 MGHRA, CDR2 YSYEKL. Trimming pared 4 bases from V and 3 bases from J, leaving 11 bases between. CDR3 length: 14 amino acids. The CDR3 coding sequence is TGCGCCAGCAGCCGAGAGTCGGGAACAGATACGCAGTATTTT. Residues: CASSRESGTDTQYF.

The chain uses TRBV19 and TRBJ1-1; D possibly corresponds to TRBD1 (6 bases). CDR3 length: 14 residues. V gave up 4 bases and J gave up 4 bases, with 13 bases separating them. Per germline, CDR1 LNHDA and CDR2 SQIVND (reference sequence). The DNA of the CDR3 is TGTGCCAGTAGTACCGAGGGGGGGAGCACTGAAGCTTTCTTT. This encodes CASSTEGGSTEAFF.

The CDR3 spells CASSWTGNQPQHF. DNA for the CDR3: TGTGCCAGCAGTTGGACAGGCAATCAGCCCCAGCATTTT. V and J are TRBV28 and TRBJ1-5, with D possibly matching TRBD1 (6 bases). Germline V gene sequence: CDR1 MDHEN, CDR2 SYDVKM. V gave up 4 bases and J gave up 2 bases, with 6 bases separating them. This CDR3 spans 13 amino acids.

The genes are TRBV5-5 and TRBJ2-7, with 7 bases lining up with TRBD1. The germline V gene has CDR1 SGHKS and CDR2 YYEKEE (reference sequence). The CDR3 runs 15 residues. J gave up 2 bases and V 0 bases, and 5 bases lay outside the gene matches. The CDR3 bases are TGTGCCAGCAGCTTGGCCGGGACAGTGACCTACGAGCAGTACTTC. Residues: CASSLAGTVTYEQYF.

The chain joins TRBV5-1 to TRBJ1-2; 9 nucleotides align to TRBD1. Germline-derived CDR1 and CDR2 are SGHRS and YFSETQ. V trimming: 6 bases; J trimming: 7 bases; junction bases outside the gene matches: 7. There are 13 residues in the CDR3. The CDR3 is CASTLDRGTGYTF. CDR3 coding DNA: TGCGCCAGCACCCTGGACAGGGGAACTGGCTACACCTTC.

V gene TRBV28 combines with J gene TRBJ2-5; 10 positions match TRBD2. J was trimmed by 4 bases and V by 6 bases; bases with no gene match: 8. The CDR3 spans 15 residues. The germline CDR1 and CDR2 sequences are MDHEN and SYDVKM. The CDR3 coding sequence is TGTGCCAGCAGCCCCGCTAGCGGGGGAGGAGAGACCCAGTACTTC. This encodes CASSPASGGGETQYF.